Listed below are T cell receptor beta chains from one sample, sequenced in a study of Graves' ophthalmopathy and Graves' hyperthyroidism. MiXCR, run by TCRdb on the multiplex PCR reads, gives a single entry per CDR3 protein. The sample records hundreds of thousands of distinct CDR3 sequences, approximately 39% being singletons. Source material: peripheral blood. These receptors all come from an adult man with Graves' ophthalmopathy. Both conserved end residues are part of each CDR3. Clone size appears in some rows only: once, few, many, or a class for an expanded clone.

clone size: NA; V gene: TRBV5-5; J gene: TRBJ1-2; CDR3 protein: CASRNRESHGYTF
clone size: NA; V gene: TRBV27; J gene: TRBJ2-7; CDR3 protein: CASSLAGHYYEQYF
clone size: NA; V gene: TRBV24-1; J gene: TRBJ2-7; CDR3 protein: CASSLGSLPSYEQYF
clone size: NA; V gene: TRBV12-3/TRBV12-4; J gene: TRBJ2-1; CDR3 protein: CASSTGTSGSDEQFF
clone size: NA; V gene: TRBV2; J gene: TRBJ1-6; CDR3 protein: CARSSSVYSYNSPLHF
clone size: few; V gene: TRBV5-1; J gene: TRBJ2-2; CDR3 protein: CASSPGTAMNTGELFF
clone size: NA; V gene: TRBV6-2/TRBV6-3; J gene: TRBJ2-5; CDR3 protein: CASSYRQPQETQYF
clone size: once; V gene: TRBV10-3; J gene: TRBJ2-2; CDR3 protein: CAISGSVGLNTGELFF
clone size: few; V gene: TRBV13; J gene: TRBJ2-3; CDR3 protein: CASSASLQGDTQYF
clone size: NA; V gene: TRBV15; J gene: TRBJ1-1; CDR3 protein: CATGRDINTEASF
clone size: NA; V gene: TRBV24-1; J gene: NA; CDR3 protein: CATSDPNWGYRQFF
clone size: NA; V gene: TRBV5-1; J gene: TRBJ2-2; CDR3 protein: CASSLRDRGRTGELFF
clone size: NA; V gene: TRBV2; J gene: TRBJ2-7; CDR3 protein: CASSDEIGSYEQYF
clone size: many; V gene: TRBV12-5; J gene: TRBJ1-1; CDR3 protein: CASGEGKGTEAFF
clone size: many; V gene: TRBV4-3; J gene: TRBJ1-2; CDR3 protein: CASSQDGGQGNSYTF
clone size: many; V gene: TRBV9; J gene: TRBJ1-5; CDR3 protein: CASSVDDGDRVNQPQHF
clone size: NA; V gene: TRBV2; J gene: TRBJ2-7; CDR3 protein: CASSPTPQGAYEQYF
clone size: many; V gene: TRBV2; J gene: TRBJ1-5; CDR3 protein: CASRDTYQPQHF
clone size: many; V gene: TRBV10-3; J gene: TRBJ1-5; CDR3 protein: CASSERGGDQPQHF
clone size: NA; V gene: TRBV25-1; J gene: TRBJ1-4; CDR3 protein: CASSAGTATDHEKLFF
clone size: once; V gene: TRBV29-1; J gene: TRBJ2-7; CDR3 protein: CSVALGLLYEQYF
clone size: many; V gene: TRBV29-1; J gene: TRBJ1-2; CDR3 protein: CSVQQGNYGYTF
clone size: NA; V gene: TRBV10-3; J gene: TRBJ1-2; CDR3 protein: CAISWDKGMYTF
clone size: many; V gene: TRBV7-2; J gene: TRBJ2-7; CDR3 protein: CASSLEVDSYEQYF
clone size: many; V gene: TRBV7-9; J gene: TRBJ1-5; CDR3 protein: CASSLGAGSNQPQHF
clone size: many; V gene: TRBV6-6; J gene: TRBJ1-6; CDR3 protein: CASSRQSASPLHF
clone size: many; V gene: TRBV4-1; J gene: TRBJ1-5; CDR3 protein: CASSQITQVNQPQHF
clone size: many; V gene: TRBV19; J gene: TRBJ1-4; CDR3 protein: CASSIEGQAAEKLFF
clone size: many; V gene: TRBV7-9; J gene: TRBJ2-7; CDR3 protein: CASSFDPGSYEQYF
clone size: once; V gene: TRBV10-3; J gene: TRBJ2-7; CDR3 protein: CAISDGTGRHGQYF
clone size: few; V gene: TRBV12-3/TRBV12-4; J gene: TRBJ1-1; CDR3 protein: CASSLYADWGGSMNTEAFF
clone size: many; V gene: TRBV12-3/TRBV12-4; J gene: TRBJ1-5; CDR3 protein: CASSPGDQPQHF
clone size: NA; V gene: TRBV7-3; J gene: TRBJ2-1; CDR3 protein: CASSQAGSLGNEQFF
clone size: many; V gene: TRBV4-1; J gene: TRBJ2-5; CDR3 protein: CASSQGVSVRETQYF
clone size: NA; V gene: TRBV20-1; J gene: TRBJ1-2; CDR3 protein: CSADPDGGNTF
clone size: many; V gene: TRBV10-3; J gene: TRBJ1-5; CDR3 protein: CAISPGADQPQHF
clone size: few; V gene: TRBV10-3; J gene: TRBJ2-2; CDR3 protein: CASARQGSGTGELFF
clone size: NA; V gene: TRBV2; J gene: TRBJ2-7; CDR3 protein: CASSEALRASGFYEQYF
clone size: NA; V gene: TRBV5-1; J gene: TRBJ2-7; CDR3 protein: CASSLAPLAESYEQYF